The 20 T cell receptor beta chains in this list originate from one sample, sequenced in a study of T-cell memory formation after mild COVID-19. One entry per CDR3 protein results from TCRdb running MiXCR on the 5' RACE reads. The repertoire holds 550,000 to 650,000 distinct CDR3 sequences, with roughly 17% as singletons. The sequenced material came from PBMCs or a T cell subset sorted from them (not recorded which). Receptors originate from an adult woman who had mild COVID-19 (a few samples of this study predate the infection). Cell type and time point are not known.

This clonotype occurred a few times. The rearrangement links TRBV20-1 to TRBJ2-1; TRBD1 aligns across 12 bases. The CDR3 consists of 14 residues. CDR1 is DFQATT, CDR2 SNEGSKA, per germline (reference sequence). V was pared by 2 bases and J by 6 bases, with 2 bases of the junction left unmatched. DNA of the CDR3: TGCAGTGCTAGAAGGGACAGGGGGCGCAATGAGCAGTTCTTC. This sequence encodes CSARRDRGRNEQFF.

The CDR3 sequence is CASSKDYGVETQYF. CDR3 nucleotide sequence: TGTGCCAGCAGCAAGGACTACGGCGTGGAGACCCAGTACTTC. The chain recombines TRBV7-2 with TRBJ2-5, with D perhaps TRBD2 (6 bases). The V end was cut by 5 bases, the J end by 5 bases, with 15 bases between. In germline, CDR1 is SGHTA, CDR2 FQGNSA. The CDR3 has 14 amino acids.

The V gene is TRBV30, the J gene TRBJ1-5; TRBD1 matches at 9 bases. Germline V gives CDR1 GTSNPN, CDR2 SVGIG (reference sequence). The J segment lost 5 bases and the V segment lost 5 bases, leaving 4 bases of the junction unmatched. The CDR3 has 13 residues. The CDR3 DNA is TGTGCCTGGGGCGACAGGGGGGATCAGCCCCAGCATTTT. Its protein product is CAWGDRGDQPQHF.

This chain uses TRBV5-4 with TRBJ2-5; the D gene is possibly TRBD2 (6 bases). V shed 10 bases and J shed 1 base, with 8 bases lying between them. The CDR3 extends over 11 amino acids. The germline gives CDR1 SGHNT, CDR2 YYREEE (reference sequence). This CDR3 reads CAAGSQETQYF. CDR3 DNA sequence: TGTGCCGCGGGGAGCCAAGAGACCCAGTACTTC. Combining the CDR3 with reference TRBV5-4 and TRBJ2-5 gives the whole variable domain ETGVTQSPTHLIKTRGQQVTLRCSSQSGHNTVSWYQQALGQGPQFIFQYYREEENGRGNFPPRFSGLQFPNYSSELNVNALELDDSALYLCAAGSQETQYFGPGTRLLVL.

This chain uses TRBV29-1 with TRBJ1-4; TRBD1 matches 10 bases. V lost 8 bases and J lost 8; bases outside the gene matches: 5. The CDR3 has 12 amino acids. Germline V gene data show CDR1 as SQVTM and CDR2 as ANQGSEA. CDR3 protein: CSSRTGGEKLFF. The CDR3 DNA follows: TGCAGCTCTCGGACAGGGGGAGAAAAACTGTTTTTT.

In this sample, this clonotype turned up once. The rearrangement links TRBV12-3 or TRBV12-4 to TRBJ2-1; D perhaps matches TRBD2 (5 bases). The CDR3 totals 17 residues. V lost 5 bases and J lost 2, with 19 bases in between. CDR3: CASSASAYGGTYNEQFF. The CDR3 region has the DNA TGTGCCAGCAGTGCCTCTGCCTACGGAGGAACCTACAATGAGCAGTTCTTC.

This clonotype has just a few counts. This sequence joins TRBV7-9 and TRBJ1-3, with D hard to call. From germline, CDR1 is SEHNR and CDR2 FQNEAQ (reference sequence). This CDR3 has 14 residues. Trimming shortened V by 7 bases and J by 7 bases, and 17 bases separated the two germline ends. The DNA for the CDR3 is TGTGCCAGCACCCCAAGCCATCTCCGGAACACCATATATTTT. This codes for CASTPSHLRNTIYF.

This clonotype was observed a handful of times. The rearrangement links TRBV19 to TRBJ2-7; perhaps TRBD1 as D (5 bases). Germline V gene sequence: CDR1 LNHDA, CDR2 SQIVND (reference sequence). Trimming pared 3 bases from V and 3 bases from J, leaving 12 bases between. This CDR3 region has 14 residues. The CDR3, as DNA: TGTGCCAGTAGTATTTTGGGGCAGAGCTACGAGCAGTACTTC. This translates into CASSILGQSYEQYF. Full variable domain (rest looked up from reference TRBV19 and TRBJ2-7): DGGITQSPKYLFRKEGQNVTLSCEQNLNHDAMYWYRQDPGQGLRLIYYSQIVNDFQKGDIAEGYSVSREKKESFPLTVTSAQKNPTAFYLCASSILGQSYEQYFGPGTRLTVT.

The chain joins TRBV20-1 to TRBJ2-7; 7 bases match TRBD1. The germline V gene has CDR1 DFQATT and CDR2 SNEGSKA (reference sequence). The CDR3 runs to 14 residues. With 6 bases clipped from V and 2 bases from J, the junction kept 10 bases outside the gene matches. The CDR3 DNA reads as TGCAGTGCCACTACAGGGGCCCGCACCTACGAGCAGTACTTC. It translates to CSATTGARTYEQYF.

The chain recombines TRBV5-1 with TRBJ2-2, with D unresolved. Germline loops: CDR1 SGHRS, CDR2 YFSETQ. This CDR3 has 18 amino acids. Deletions cut 0 bases from V and 4 bases from J, with 19 bases between. The CDR3 nucleotides are TGCGCCAGCAGCTTGGGACTGCCCCTGAGAAATCCCACCGGGGAGCTGTTTTTT. Encoded protein: CASSLGLPLRNPTGELFF.

The gene calls are TRBV27 and TRBJ2-1; TRBD1 is a possible D gene (6 bases). The germline V and J ends were trimmed by 6 bases and 9 bases, with 9 bases remaining between them. This CDR3 comprises 11 residues. Germline CDR1 MNHEY, CDR2 SMNVEV (reference sequence). The CDR3 region is CASSVQGEQFF. For the CDR3, the DNA is TGTGCCAGCAGCGTACAGGGTGAGCAGTTCTTC.

The DNA for the CDR3 is TGCGCCAGCAGCCCCCGGGTAGCGGGGGGTTACGAGCAGTACTTC. It translates to CASSPRVAGGYEQYF. The chain uses TRBV4-1 and TRBJ2-7; TRBD2 aligns across 10 bases. Germline lookup yields CDR1 MGHRA and CDR2 YSYEKL. After removal of 4 bases from V and 4 bases from J, the junction contained 7 bases not matched to a gene. The CDR3 totals 15 residues.

The rearrangement uses TRBV14 and TRBJ1-1, with TRBD1 matching over 7 bases. Trimming at V came to 0 bases and at J to 4 bases, leaving 8 bases not matched to a gene. Germline CDR1 and CDR2: SGHDN and FVKESK. The CDR3 length is 16 residues. The CDR3 protein is CASSQDWGQTATEAFF. The CDR3 DNA sequence: TGTGCCAGCAGCCAAGATTGGGGACAGACGGCCACTGAAGCTTTCTTT.

This chain links TRBV29-1 with TRBJ1-5, with D unresolved. V was clipped by 6 bases and J by 7 bases, with 13 bases between them. Germline lookup yields CDR1 SQVTM and CDR2 ANQGSEA. The CDR3 totals 12 residues. This CDR3 reads CSVLVEGQPQHF. The CDR3 DNA follows: TGCAGCGTCCTAGTTGAGGGACAGCCCCAGCATTTT.

In this sample, this clonotype turned up a few times. The rearrangement links TRBV4-2 to TRBJ2-3; unclear D gene. CDR1 LGHNA and CDR2 YNFKEQ come from the germline V gene. This CDR3 is built from 15 residues. Trimming pared 4 bases from V and 2 bases from J, leaving 13 bases between. The DNA for the CDR3 is TGTGCCAGCAGCCCTATATGGTCACCCACAGATACGCAGTATTTT. Protein product: CASSPIWSPTDTQYF.

The sample holds a few counts of this clonotype. CDR3 sequence (DNA): TGTGCCAGCACCACGGGACAGAACACCGGGGAGCTGTTTTTT. Amino acids: CASTTGQNTGELFF. The chain combines TRBV5-5 with TRBJ2-2; tentatively, D is TRBD1 (6 bases). The germline V gene encodes CDR1 SGHKS and CDR2 YYEKEE (reference sequence). The CDR3 has 14 residues. The V end was cut by 6 bases, the J end by 1 base, with 10 bases between.

V usage is TRBV29-1 and J usage is TRBJ1-2; 11 positions agree with TRBD1. The CDR3 totals 18 residues. CDR1 and CDR2 from the germline V gene are SQVTM and ANQGSEA. Trimming took 3 bases from V and 5 from J; bases not matched to a gene: 17. Written as DNA, the CDR3 is TGCAGCGTTGAGGACCGAACGGACAGGGGGCCGAGTGGTTATGGCTACACCTTC. Its translation: CSVEDRTDRGPSGYGYTF. Supplemented by reference TRBV29-1 and TRBJ1-2, the full variable domain reads SAVISQKPSRDICQRGTSLTIQCQVDSQVTMMFWYRQQPGQSLTLIATANQGSEATYESGFVIDKFPISRPNLTFSTLTVSNMSPEDSSIYLCSVEDRTDRGPSGYGYTFGSGTRLTVV.

The chain employs TRBV2 and TRBJ2-7; D unresolved. The germline gives CDR1 SNHLY, CDR2 FYNNEI. V lost 7 bases, J lost 3 bases, and 16 bases lay in between. The CDR3 sequence is 14 residues long. The CDR3 spells CASKMDRKDYEQYF. DNA of the CDR3: TGTGCCAGCAAGATGGACCGAAAAGACTACGAGCAGTACTTC.

The sample holds many counts of this clonotype. The chain carries TRBV5-6 and TRBJ2-7, with 7 bases that match TRBD2. V shed 2 bases and J 1 base; nucleotides not matched to a gene: 3. The CDR3 is 14 residues long. The germline CDR1 and CDR2 sequences are SGHDT and YYEEEE. The CDR3 coding sequence is TGTGCCAGCAGCTTTACTAGCGATTCCTACGAGCAGTACTTC. Its translation is CASSFTSDSYEQYF.

This clonotype was seen more than once but under ten times. The chain has TRBV14 and TRBJ1-1; the D is unclear. This CDR3 has 12 residues. Trimming took off 1 base at V and 4 bases at J, with 4 bases between the two ends. Germline CDR1 is SGHDN and CDR2 is FVKESK. The CDR3 sequence is CASSQVPTEAFF. CDR3 bases: TGTGCCAGCAGCCAAGTCCCCACTGAAGCTTTCTTT.